Each of the 5 T cell receptor beta chains below was sequenced from the same sample in a study of OX40 agonist ivuxolimab in advanced cancers. TCRdb's table, derived via immunoSEQ multiplex PCR, lists solely in-frame clones and lacks some. The sample holds tens of thousands of clones, roughly 86% seen once. Sequenced material: CD4+ or CD8+ T cells sorted from blood, taken in a trial of the OX40 agonist ivuxolimab. These receptors were obtained from an adult with an advanced solid tumor such as melanoma, head and neck, liver or kidney cancer.

The chain uses TRBV5-4 and TRBJ2-3, with TRBD2 as a possible D gene (5 bases). The CDR3 sequence is 16 residues long. V dropped 4 bases and J dropped 0 bases, with 15 bases sitting between them. Germline lookup yields CDR1 SGHNT and CDR2 YYREEE (reference sequence). CDR3 bases: TGTGCCAGCAGCGGACTTATGTCTTCTAGCACAGATACGCAGTATTTT. Amino acids: CASSGLMSSSTDTQYF.

The chain links TRBV9 to TRBJ2-6, with 7 bases that match TRBD1. J was trimmed by 0 bases and V by 1 base; bases with no gene match: 10. Germline assignment: CDR1 SGDLS and CDR2 YYNGEE. The CDR3 extends over 19 amino acids. CDR3 in DNA: TGTGCCAGCAGCGTACCCTACGGGACAGCTGTCTCTGGGGCCAACGTCCTGACTTTC. This sequence encodes CASSVPYGTAVSGANVLTF.

This clone appeared once. V is TRBV7-6 and J is TRBJ2-5; TRBD2 matches at 7 bases. Germline values: CDR1 SGHVS, CDR2 FNYEAQ. The CDR3 is 14 amino acids. The V and J ends lost 1 base and 5 bases, in that order; junction bases with no gene match: 4. The CDR3 spells CASSLVAGEETQYF. CDR3 in DNA: TGTGCCAGCAGCTTAGTGGCGGGAGAGGAGACCCAGTACTTC. Using reference TRBV7-6 and TRBJ2-5 for the parts outside the CDR3, the full variable domain is GAGVSQSPRYKVTKRGQDVALRCDPISGHVSLYWYRQALGQGPEFLTYFNYEAQQDKSGLPNDRFSAERPEGSISTLTIQRTEQRDSAMYRCASSLVAGEETQYFGPGTRLLVL.

The chain links TRBV28 to TRBJ2-3; D is perhaps TRBD2 (5 bases). The CDR3 is 18 amino acids. V lost 5 bases, J lost 2 bases, and 23 bases lay in between. The germline CDR1 and CDR2 sequences are MDHEN and SYDVKM. The CDR3 DNA sequence: TGTGCCAGCAGTCTTGTAGTAGGACTGGCTGAATACACAGATACGCAGTATTTT. Encoded protein: CASSLVVGLAEYTDTQYF.

V gene TRBV9 combines with J gene TRBJ2-3; D is perhaps TRBD2 (6 bases). V was trimmed by 0 bases and J by 2 bases, leaving 16 bases between them. Per the germline V gene, CDR1 is SGDLS and CDR2 is YYNGEE. The CDR3 is 17 residues long. CDR3 sequence (DNA): TGTGCCAGCAGCGTAGCTCTAGCGCCCCTTTCCACAGATACGCAGTATTTT. It codes for CASSVALAPLSTDTQYF.